The 27 T cell receptor beta chains below all came from one sample that was sequenced in a study of T cells in Graves' hyperthyroidism and ophthalmopathy (dated by TCRdb to the late 2010s). The library was obtained by multiplex PCR. The instrument was an Illumina HiSeq 2000. Amplification of TCR beta CDR3 regions was carried out from RNA transcripts. A first-round RT-PCR of the TCR CDR3 used the HTBI primer set with the Qiagen OneStep RT-PCR kit. The public sequencing data were trimmed at Q25 with fastp and processed into clonotypes with MiXCR by TCRdb, which kept only in-frame beta chains. Rows merge per CDR3 protein into single entries with the most common DNA and genes. The sample records approximately 600,000 distinct CDR3 sequences, 20% of which are singletons. The top ten hold 34% of the sample. Input material: blood. The receptors originated from a man aged 25 to 40 with Graves' ophthalmopathy.

V usage is TRBV27 and J usage is TRBJ2-3, with 9 bases identical to TRBD2. Germline CDR1 and CDR2: MNHEY and SMNVEV (reference sequence). Trimming removed 6 bases from V and 2 bases from J; junction bases left unmatched: 15. This CDR3 is 18 amino acids long. CDR3 sequence reads: CASRGESSRLAVTDTQYF. Here the CDR3 DNA reads TGTGCCAGCAGGGGGGAATCGAGTCGACTAGCGGTCACAGATACGCAGTATTTT.

V gene TRBV9 combines with J gene TRBJ2-2, with 12 nucleotides matching TRBD2. The CDR3 is made up of 18 amino acids. V lost 4 bases, J lost 5 bases, and 12 bases stayed unmatched. CDR1 and CDR2 (germline): SGDLS, YYNGEE. The CDR3 sequence: CASSPIRSSGRVTGELFF. DNA of the CDR3: TGTGCCAGCAGCCCTATAAGGTCTAGCGGGAGGGTTACCGGGGAGCTGTTTTTT. Together with reference TRBV9 and TRBJ2-2, the CDR3 gives the full variable domain: DSGVTQTPKHLITATGQRVTLRCSPRSGDLSVYWYQQSLDQGLQFLIQYYNGEERAKGNILERFSAQQFPDLHSELNLSSLELGDSALYFCASSPIRSSGRVTGELFFGEGSRLTVL.

The rearrangement uses TRBV14 and TRBJ1-2; a possible D gene is TRBD1 (6 bases). This CDR3 spans 14 amino acids. Trimming pared 1 base from V and 6 bases from J, leaving 12 bases between. The germline V gene encodes CDR1 SGHDN and CDR2 FVKESK. DNA for the CDR3: TGTGCCAGCAGCCAAGTCCCGGGGGCCCATGGCTACACCTTC. Residues: CASSQVPGAHGYTF.

The V call is TRBV6-2 or TRBV6-3, the J call TRBJ2-1; 9 bases match TRBD2. Losses at the gene ends were 6 bases for V and 3 bases for J; bases not matched to a gene: 9. Looked up from germline, CDR1 is MNHEY and CDR2 is SVGEGT. The CDR3 length is 16 residues. The CDR3 loop is CASSGAGGTIYNEQFF. In DNA, the CDR3 is TGTGCCAGCAGCGGAGCGGGAGGTACCATCTACAATGAGCAGTTCTTC.

This clonotype has ten or more counts. J is TRBJ2-1 and V is TRBV5-6; 15 bases are shared with TRBD2. J was trimmed by 7 bases and V by 4 bases; bases with no gene match: 3. The CDR3 is made up of 15 amino acids. In germline, CDR1 is SGHDT, CDR2 YYEEEE. As DNA, the CDR3 is TGTGCCAGCAGCATCGGACTAGCGGGAGGGAATGAGCAGTTCTTC. Amino acids: CASSIGLAGGNEQFF.

Ten or more counts support this clonotype. The chain joins TRBV11-2 to TRBJ2-7, with D unclear. CDR3 size: 13 residues. Germline V gene data show CDR1 as SGHAT and CDR2 as FQNNGV. Trimming cost V 5 bases and J 3 bases, with 11 bases left between them. CDR3 sequence: CASSVIDNYEQYF. CDR3 nucleotides: TGTGCCAGCAGCGTTATCGACAACTACGAGCAGTACTTC.

In this sample, this clonotype turned up a few times. The CDR3 coding sequence is TGTGCCAGCCGAACGGCAGCCAAAAACATTCAGTACTTC. Protein product: CASRTAAKNIQYF. J is TRBJ2-4 and V is TRBV11-2, with D unclear. The CDR3 runs 13 residues. V lost 8 bases to trimming and J lost 0 bases, with 8 bases between them. The germline CDR1 and CDR2 sequences are SGHAT and FQNNGV.

The chain employs TRBV6-2 or TRBV6-3 and TRBJ2-7; 10 nucleotides match TRBD1. This CDR3 contains 16 residues. After removal of 2 bases from V and 3 bases from J, the junction contained 7 bases not matched to a gene. CDR1 MNHEY and CDR2 SVGEGT come from the germline V gene. In DNA, the CDR3 is TGTGCCAGCAGTTACGGTCCCGGGACAGGGGTCTACGAGCAGTACTTC. Encoded protein: CASSYGPGTGVYEQYF.

This clonotype turned up a few times. The genes are TRBV19 and TRBJ2-1; D is unresolved. Germline V gene sequence: CDR1 LNHDA, CDR2 SQIVND (reference sequence). The CDR3 is 13 amino acids. Trimming removed 3 bases at V and 3 bases at J, with 6 bases between. CDR3 in DNA: TGTGCCAGTAGTATCGACGGCTACAATGAGCAGTTCTTC. Its protein product is CASSIDGYNEQFF.

This clonotype has ten or more counts. This chain connects TRBV2 to TRBJ2-3; 8 bases align to TRBD1. Losses at the gene ends were 8 bases for V and 6 bases for J; bases not matched to a gene: 7. The CDR3 runs to 13 residues. Germline CDR1 and CDR2: SNHLY and FYNNEI. The CDR3 region is CASGTGPADTQYF. The CDR3, as DNA: TGTGCCAGCGGGACAGGACCAGCGGATACGCAGTATTTT.

The chain uses TRBV5-4 and TRBJ2-3, with 10 bases fitting TRBD2. The CDR3 sequence is 15 residues long. The junction had 6 bases not matched to a gene; V was cut back by 5 bases and J by 3 bases. CDR1 SGHNT and CDR2 YYREEE come from the germline V gene (reference sequence). The CDR3, as DNA: TGTGCCAGCAGACCCGGACTAGCGGATACAGATACGCAGTATTTT. It is translated as CASRPGLADTDTQYF.

The chain employs TRBV6-1 and TRBJ2-7, with 10 positions matching TRBD1. The V and J ends lost 5 bases and 8 bases, in that order; junction bases with no gene match: 6. The CDR3 length is 13 residues. Looked up from germline, CDR1 is MNHNS and CDR2 is SASEGT. The CDR3 sequence: CASSPRDRGQQYF. The CDR3 nucleotides read TGTGCCAGCAGTCCCCGGGACAGGGGCCAGCAGTACTTC.

V is TRBV4-2 and J is TRBJ1-1; no firm D call. V shed 1 base and J shed 1 base, with 7 bases lying between them. The CDR3 has 14 residues. Looked up from germline, CDR1 is LGHNA and CDR2 is YNFKEQ. CDR3 loop: CASSQAKSNTEAFF. In nucleotides, the CDR3 is TGTGCCAGCAGCCAAGCGAAATCGAACACTGAAGCTTTCTTT.

This clonotype came up a few times. The V and J genes are TRBV3-1 and TRBJ2-5; TRBD2 agrees at 12 bases. The V segment lost 0 bases and the J segment 7 bases; nucleotides outside the gene matches: 6. Germline-derived CDR1 and CDR2 are LGHDT and YNNKEL (reference sequence). The CDR3 is 16 residues long. CDR3 sequence reads: CASSQETSGSMATQYF. The CDR3 DNA reads as TGTGCCAGCAGCCAAGAGACTAGCGGGAGTATGGCGACCCAGTACTTC.

In its sample, this clonotype was seen a few times. The chain employs TRBV6-2 or TRBV6-3 and TRBJ2-7, with TRBD2 matching over 10 bases. Germline V CDR1 and CDR2: MNHEY, SVGEGT. This CDR3 is 16 amino acids long. The J segment lost 3 bases and the V segment lost 2 bases, leaving 7 bases of the junction unmatched. CDR3 DNA: TGTGCCAGCAGTTACCGGGGACTAGCGACGGTCTACGAGCAGTACTTC. It specifies CASSYRGLATVYEQYF.

This chain links TRBV2 with TRBJ1-4, with 9 bases that match TRBD1. Germline trimming cut 4 bases from V and 4 bases from J; bases unmatched to any gene: 16. The CDR3 has 19 residues. CDR1 and CDR2 from the germline V gene are SNHLY and FYNNEI. DNA of the CDR3: TGTGCCAGCAGTGGGAACTCCGGGACAGGGAAGGTTCTTAATGAAAAACTGTTTTTT. Translated, it gives CASSGNSGTGKVLNEKLFF.

This clonotype was observed a few times. The chain has TRBV20-1 and TRBJ1-3, with 7 bases fitting TRBD1. Germline CDR1 is DFQATT and CDR2 is SNEGSKA (reference sequence). The J segment lost 0 bases and the V segment lost 6 bases, leaving 5 bases of the junction unmatched. CDR3 length: 14 residues. CDR3 region: CSAPTGFSGNTIYF. The CDR3 DNA follows: TGCAGTGCGCCGACAGGGTTCTCTGGAAACACCATATATTTT.

The CDR3 sequence: CASSLAGRLNYEQYF. As DNA, the CDR3 is TGTGCCAGCAGTTTAGCGGGACGGCTTAACTACGAGCAGTACTTC. V and J are TRBV7-3 and TRBJ2-7; 8 bases map to TRBD2. This CDR3 spans 15 amino acids. Germline lookup yields CDR1 SGHTA and CDR2 FQGTGA. Trimming removed 6 bases from V and 3 bases from J; junction bases left unmatched: 10.

This clonotype was observed at least ten times. The J gene is TRBJ2-1, the V gene TRBV10-3; TRBD1 might be the D (5 bases). The CDR3 has 11 residues. CDR1 and CDR2 from the germline V gene are ENHRY and SYGVKD. Trimming stripped 3 bases from V and 9 bases from J, with 6 bases between. The CDR3 is CAISDQGEQFF. The CDR3 bases are TGTGCCATCAGTGATCAGGGTGAGCAGTTCTTC.

This clonotype was observed many times. The chain has TRBV27 and TRBJ2-5, with a possible D match to TRBD2 (7 bases). Germline CDR1 reads MNHEY; CDR2 reads SMNVEV (reference sequence). The CDR3 has 15 amino acids. Trimming removed 5 bases from V and 6 bases from J, with 19 bases in between. The CDR3 loop is CASSPMGGLGKTQYF. The CDR3 nucleotides are TGTGCCAGCAGTCCTATGGGGGGGCTTGGGAAGACCCAGTACTTC.

This clonotype was found many times. This rearrangement joins TRBV18 to TRBJ2-7; tentatively, D is TRBD1 (6 bases). The CDR3 has 13 residues. Germline V gene sequence: CDR1 KGHSH, CDR2 LQKENI. V was trimmed by 5 bases and J by 4 bases, leaving 12 bases between them. CDR3 DNA sequence: TGTGCCAGCTCAACAGGGACCCAATACGAGCAGTACTTC. Translating gives CASSTGTQYEQYF.

V and J are TRBV6-6 and TRBJ1-1; the D gene is possibly TRBD1 (5 bases). In germline, CDR1 is MNHNY, CDR2 SVGAGI (reference sequence). Trimming left V 0 bases short and J 5 bases short, with 10 bases between. This CDR3 spans 14 amino acids. For the CDR3, the DNA is TGTGCCAGCAGTTACTCTGGGGGTGGAACTGAAGCTTTCTTT. Amino acid sequence: CASSYSGGGTEAFF.

This clonotype occurred a few times. The CDR3 nucleotides are TGCAGTGCTAGAGATGGACTAAGGGGCACAGATACGCAGTATTTT. This gives the protein CSARDGLRGTDTQYF. The J gene is TRBJ2-3, the V gene TRBV20-1; TRBD2 might be the D (6 bases). Germline CDR1 is DFQATT and CDR2 is SNEGSKA (reference sequence). With 0 bases removed from V and 1 base from J, the gap between germline ends came to 11 bases. The length of the CDR3 is 15 residues.

The table lists this clonotype with many counts. The chain links TRBV15 to TRBJ2-5; 9 nucleotides align to TRBD1. The junction had 5 bases not matched to a gene; V was cut back by 1 base and J by 5 bases. CDR3 length: 15 amino acids. Germline values: CDR1 LNHNV, CDR2 YYDKDF (reference sequence). The CDR3: CATSRGQGVGETQYF. DNA of the CDR3: TGTGCCACCAGCAGAGGACAGGGGGTCGGTGAGACCCAGTACTTC.

The chain has TRBV30 and TRBJ2-1; no clear D gene. Trimming cost V 4 bases and J 7 bases, with 14 bases left between them. The germline gives CDR1 GTSNPN, CDR2 SVGIG (reference sequence). CDR3 length equals 13 residues. The CDR3 nucleotides are TGTGCCTGGACTCCGCCCCCGGTGAATGAGCAGTTCTTC. This encodes CAWTPPPVNEQFF.

This chain uses TRBV6-1 with TRBJ2-1, with TRBD2 matching 11 bases. CDR1 MNHNS and CDR2 SASEGT come from the germline V gene. The V gene end was trimmed by 6 bases and the J gene end by 8 bases; junction bases not matched to a gene: 12. The CDR3 spans 16 residues. The CDR3 DNA reads TGTGCCAGCAGCTCGAAGACTAGCGGGGAGGTAGATGAGCAGTTCTTC. Translating it yields CASSSKTSGEVDEQFF.

This clonotype was observed a few times. This chain uses TRBV19 with TRBJ1-2, with 7 bases identical to TRBD1. The trim removed 7 bases at V and 5 bases at J, leaving 10 bases unmatched. Germline CDR1 LNHDA, CDR2 SQIVND (reference sequence). There are 14 residues in the CDR3. In DNA, the CDR3 is TGTGCCAGTATTATGACAGGGATGGATTATGGCTACACCTTC. The encoded protein is CASIMTGMDYGYTF.